This T cell receptor beta chain originates from a study of T cell repertoires in cytomegalovirus infection. The CDR3 has 15 residues. Germline V gene lookup returns CDR1 MGHRA and CDR2 YSYEKL. Losses at the gene ends were 2 bases for V and 7 bases for J; bases not matched to a gene: 5. One entry per CDR3 protein, called by TCRdb with MiXCR from the reads. The sample holds some 940,000 distinct CDR3 sequences, approximately 32% seen once. Comment on this clonotype: The antigen is not known. The conserved phenylalanine or tryptophan normally closing the CDR3 is absent here, so this likely arose from a read error.

The origin of this receptor is a human donor in good health (CMV status not recorded). Some clones in this sample may be carry-over from other donors' samples. The rearrangement uses TRBV4-1 and TRBJ1-6; 7 bases map to TRBD1. The starting material was cultured CD8+ T cells from PBMCs, obtained from culture after CMV antigen stimulation. The CDR3 DNA follows: TGCGCCAGCAGCCAAACCCAGGGGGGAAATTCACCCCTCCACTAT. It yields the protein CASSQTQGGNSPLHY.